This T cell receptor beta chain was captured in a study of blood T cell repertoires in COVID-19. Overall study context: Acute and convalescent COVID-19 specimens originated in the United States, Italy and Spain. T cells, B-cell-depleted T cells, or PBMCs provided the cDNA or gDNA that served as material.

Per the original data handling: From reference gene primer amplification, estimates of nucleated cell counts were derived. The assay was immunoSEQ multiplex PCR, and TCRdb's table has in-frame clones only and misses some. V, J and clone size reflect that table, while D and trimming were determined from the DNA. The sample has about 440,000 clones, roughly 89% seen once. On this clone: The sample carries other DNA sequences with the same CDR3.

The CDR3 runs 13 residues. V was pared by 5 bases and J by 5 bases, with 10 bases between. This sequence joins TRBV12-3 or TRBV12-4 and TRBJ1-5, with D perhaps matching TRBD1 (6 bases). The sequence was collected from a woman between 25 and 40 years old with acute or convalescent COVID-19. The source material was peripheral blood. This CDR3 reads CASSRTGYQPQHF. The DNA of the CDR3 is TGTGCCAGCAGTCGAACAGGGTATCAGCCCCAGCATTTT.